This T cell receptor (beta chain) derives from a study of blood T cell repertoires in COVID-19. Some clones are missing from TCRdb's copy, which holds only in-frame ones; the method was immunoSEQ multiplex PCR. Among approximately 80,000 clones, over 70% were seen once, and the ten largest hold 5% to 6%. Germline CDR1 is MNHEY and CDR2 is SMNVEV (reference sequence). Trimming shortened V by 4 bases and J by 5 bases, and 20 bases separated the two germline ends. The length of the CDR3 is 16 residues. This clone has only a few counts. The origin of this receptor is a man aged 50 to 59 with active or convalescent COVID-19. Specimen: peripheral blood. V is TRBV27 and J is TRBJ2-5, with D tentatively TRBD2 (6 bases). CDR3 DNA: TGTGCCAGCAGTTGGAGGGGACCCCTCTTCCAGGAGACCCAGTACTTC. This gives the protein CASSWRGPLFQETQYF.